This T cell receptor beta chain was sequenced in a study of cytomegalovirus exposure and HLA in healthy donors. Overall study context: Earlier, 150 million to 200 million T cells were analyzed, and some 120 million unique TCR beta sequences were found among them. Notes on the study in general: Follow-up analysis seemed to connect common viral pathogens with several of the most significant clusters identified. A later analysis found most CMV-associated TCR beta chains apparently HLA-restricted.

Note on this clone: The target antigen is unknown.

The CDR3 sequence is 14 residues long. In germline, CDR1 is SQVTM, CDR2 ANQGSEA. The J segment lost 3 bases and the V segment lost 4 bases, leaving 7 bases of the junction unmatched. Researchers ran the PCR with 60 Vbeta and 13 Jbeta primers. Measured with immunoSEQ multiplex PCR; TCRdb has only the in-frame clones, and not every one. The table includes under 150,000 clones, more than 75% detected once. The sequence was obtained from a man aged 18-30 years in good health and CMV-seronegative. The chain has TRBV29-1 and TRBJ2-7, with TRBD1 matching over 9 bases. Sequencing was carried out using PBMCs. CDR3 coding DNA: TGCAGCGTTGCCGAGGACAGGGGCATCTACGAGCAGTACTTC. The encoded protein is CSVAEDRGIYEQYF.